This T cell receptor beta chain was sequenced during a study of cytomegalovirus exposure and HLA in healthy donors. Study results and caveats: Analyses of presence/absence relied on an assumption of roughly uniform sequencing depth across donors. Researchers counted around 180 TCR beta chains as cytomegalovirus-associated.

As for this clone: The antigen is not known.

The PCR made use of 60 Vbeta and 13 Jbeta primers. Produced via immunoSEQ multiplex PCR; TCRdb's table is partial and in-frame only. The sample lists fewer than 200,000 clones, about 82% occurring once. The receptor was derived from a woman aged 18-29 years in good health and CMV-seronegative. The sample was PBMCs.

CDR3 in DNA: TGCGCCAGCAGCCGGGGGACAGGAGGAACCGGGGAGCTGTTTTTT. Translating gives CASSRGTGGTGELFF. The chain uses TRBV5-1 and TRBJ2-2, with TRBD1 identical over 8 bases. Germline assignment: CDR1 SGHRS and CDR2 YFSETQ. This CDR3 comprises 15 residues. After removal of 4 bases from V and 5 bases from J, the junction contained 7 bases not matched to a gene.